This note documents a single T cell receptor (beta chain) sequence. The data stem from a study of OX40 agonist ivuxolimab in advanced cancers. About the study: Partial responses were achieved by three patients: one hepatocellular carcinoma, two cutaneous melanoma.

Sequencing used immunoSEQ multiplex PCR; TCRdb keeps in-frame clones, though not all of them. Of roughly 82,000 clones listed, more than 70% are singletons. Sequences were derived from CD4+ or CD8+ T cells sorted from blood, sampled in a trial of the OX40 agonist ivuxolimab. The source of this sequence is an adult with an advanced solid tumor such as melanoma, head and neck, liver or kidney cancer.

CDR3 nucleotides: TGTGCCAGCTCACCTATACAGGGTAGGGACACTGAAGCTTTCTTT. Its translation: CASSPIQGRDTEAFF. The gene calls are TRBV18 and TRBJ1-1, with D perhaps TRBD1 (6 bases). The length of the CDR3 is 15 residues. V was clipped by 3 bases and J by 3 bases, with 14 bases between them. Looked up from germline, CDR1 is KGHSH and CDR2 is LQKENI.